Detailed here is one TCR beta chain. What it binds is not known. TCRdb analysed the 5' RACE reads with MiXCR anew, one entry per CDR3 protein. The table shows about 550,000 distinct CDR3 sequences, with 15% to 20% occurring only once. The CDR3 extends over 13 amino acids. V lost 3 bases to trimming and J lost 7 bases; unmatched junction nucleotides: 1. The sample comes from a study of T cells after yellow fever vaccination. Study summary: For low cell numbers, libraries were made with SMART-Seq v4 Ultra Low Input.

General observations from the study: In FACS-sorted repertoires, abundant clonotypes from the bulk population could appear as contaminants.

The sequence derives from a man aged 25 to 45 who received the YFV17D yellow fever vaccine. The material was PBMCs, obtained 15 days after the yellow fever booster vaccination. The V and J genes are TRBV12-3 or TRBV12-4 and TRBJ2-1; 9 nucleotides line up with TRBD2. CDR3 in DNA: TGTGCCAGCAGTTTCCTAGCGGGGAATGAGCAGTTCTTC. It is translated as CASSFLAGNEQFF.